This TCR beta chain emerged from a study of low-dose radiotherapy and immunotherapy resistance in tumors (dated by TCRdb to between 2021 and 2024). At the level of the whole study: In Cohort 1, 0.5 Gy per fraction was delivered every 2 weeks, and a total PTV dose of 6.5 Gy was prescribed. In Cohort 2, 1 Gy per fraction was delivered every two weeks, for a total of 13 Gy over 26 weeks. Patients were given nivolumab as a 240 mg flat dose every two weeks and ipilimumab at 1 mg/kg every six weeks, with both drugs delivered intravenously. Intravenous cyclophosphamide at 200 mg/m2 was administered every two weeks, one day ahead of each radiation and immunotherapy administration. Patients took aspirin 300 mg orally once daily for four cycles, starting on cycle 1 day 1. First-strand cDNA was synthesized with Superscript III and a set of TRAV- and TRBV-specific primers, covering both TCRalpha and TCRbeta chains. No randomization into treatment groups was done for the people taking part in the trial. Eight patients were included in the translational analysis: three from the first dose cohort and the first five from the second dose cohort.

The sample holds many counts of this clonotype. The specificity of this receptor is unknown. No base quality information exists; no much larger clone differs at one position. The time point label, read with the paper, signifies: after trial treatment. The treatment or condition label of this sample denotes: LDRT plus nivolumab, ipilimumab, low-dose cyclophosphamide and aspirin (RACIN trial). The donors took part in RACIN, a single-arm, phase I, dose-escalation trial that combined nivolumab, ipilimumab, aspirin, low-dose cyclophosphamide and low-dose radiotherapy. Eligible patients had advanced, TIL-negative solid tumors. V lost 2 bases and J lost 2 bases, and the count of bases not matched to a germline gene is 6. The CDR3 runs 15 residues from the cysteine to the phenylalanine. The sequence is cut down to CDR3 DNA, 45 bases in frame from base 1. CDR1 SGHTA and CDR2 FQGNSA were looked up in the germline V gene.

Sequencer: Illumina HiSeq 2500. A roughly 19-cycle PCR with Phusion amplified the TCRs, pairing a constant-region primer with the adapter that was attached to the V primers. The MessageAmp II aRNA Amplification Kit was used to amplify the isolated mRNA, with in vitro transcription run for about 15 hours at 37 degrees C. mRNA for TCR sequencing was isolated with the Dynabeads mRNA DIRECT Purification Kit. Indexed Illumina adapters were added in a second Phusion PCR of roughly 25 cycles, and the PCR products were purified with AMPure XP beads. On the study's bioinformatics: Using custom Perl scripts, TCR sequences encoding the same protein were pooled, out-of-frame sequences were removed, and the abundance of each clonotype was computed. Any TCR sequence backed by just one read was left out of the analysis. Among the metrics used to describe the repertoires were Shannon entropy, Gini index, clonality, richness, and the frequency of TCRs shared between repertoires. TCRdb reworked the public reads: Q25 trimming with fastp, MiXCR clone assembly, productive beta chains retained. Entries are consolidated by CDR3 protein sequence, retaining the most common genes and DNA. TCRdb, rather than the study authors, made the V and J calls. The sample table holds some 52,000 distinct CDR3 sequences, of which around 35% were seen once. Roughly 8.2% of the sample comes from the top ten.

The sequence was collected from a male donor with rectosigmoid adenocarcinoma. The sequences come from PBMCs, collected after low-dose radiotherapy plus immunotherapy. The rearranged chain carries TRBV7-2 and TRBJ2-7, with TRBD2 identical over 7 junction bases. The CDR3: CASSLNSAGAYEQYF. The nucleotides are TGTGCCAGCAGCTTAAATTCGGCGGGAGCCTACGAGCAGTACTTC. The entire variable domain, with the stretches around the CDR3 drawn from the reference TRBV7-2 and TRBJ2-7 proteins, is GAGVSQSPSNKVTEKGKDVELRCDPISGHTALYWYRQSLGQGLEFLIYFQGNSAPDKSGLPSDRFSAERTGGSVSTLTIQRTQQEDSAVYLCASSLNSAGAYEQYFGPGTRLTVT.